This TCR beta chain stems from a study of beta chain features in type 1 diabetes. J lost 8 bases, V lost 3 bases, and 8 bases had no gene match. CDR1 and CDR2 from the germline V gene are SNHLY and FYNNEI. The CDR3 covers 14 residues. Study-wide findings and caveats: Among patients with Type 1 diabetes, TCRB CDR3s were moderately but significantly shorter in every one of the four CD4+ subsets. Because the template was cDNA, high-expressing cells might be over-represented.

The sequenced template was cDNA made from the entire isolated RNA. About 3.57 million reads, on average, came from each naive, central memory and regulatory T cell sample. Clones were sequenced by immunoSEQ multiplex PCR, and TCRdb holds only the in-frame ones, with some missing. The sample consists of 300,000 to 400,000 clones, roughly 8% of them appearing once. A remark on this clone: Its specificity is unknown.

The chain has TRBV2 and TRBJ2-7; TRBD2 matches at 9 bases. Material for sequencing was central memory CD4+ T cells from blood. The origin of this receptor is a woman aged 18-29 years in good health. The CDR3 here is CASSEPGTSLKQYF. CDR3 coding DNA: TGTGCCAGCAGTGAGCCGGGGACTAGCTTAAAGCAGTACTTC.